Below, one T cell receptor (beta chain) is given with its context. Its antigen remains unidentified. The entry originates in a study of stem cell transplantation in POMP-related autoinflammatory disease. Across the whole study: Defective thymoproteasomes were hypothesized to impair CD8+ T-cell positive selection. Before transplant, CD4+ T cells skewed naive and CD8+ proportions were low. Findings of the study overall: A trend toward lower repertoire diversity and greater clonality appeared in every analyzed T-cell subset of PRAID patients. Patients with PRAID showed a restricted number of unique TRB V-J gene pairings.

Measured with immunoSEQ multiplex PCR; TCRdb has only the in-frame clones, and not every one. The sample has more than 8,500 clones, over 75% seen once. The CDR3 loop spans 15 amino acids. The ends were cut back, 6 bases at V and 4 bases at J, with 16 bases in the middle. Germline CDR1 reads MNHEY; CDR2 reads SMNVEV (reference sequence). The receptor's source is a human patient with POMP-related autoinflammation and immune dysregulation (PRAID). The graft donor may have given rise to some T cells. The chain joins TRBV27 to TRBJ2-1; D tentatively fits TRBD1 or TRBD2 (6 bases each). This specimen was CD8+ T cells from PBMCs, taken after stem cell transplantation. CDR3 sequence reads: CASSPRRGAYNEQFF. The CDR3 bases are TGTGCCAGCAGCCCCCGTAGGGGGGCGTACAATGAGCAGTTCTTC.